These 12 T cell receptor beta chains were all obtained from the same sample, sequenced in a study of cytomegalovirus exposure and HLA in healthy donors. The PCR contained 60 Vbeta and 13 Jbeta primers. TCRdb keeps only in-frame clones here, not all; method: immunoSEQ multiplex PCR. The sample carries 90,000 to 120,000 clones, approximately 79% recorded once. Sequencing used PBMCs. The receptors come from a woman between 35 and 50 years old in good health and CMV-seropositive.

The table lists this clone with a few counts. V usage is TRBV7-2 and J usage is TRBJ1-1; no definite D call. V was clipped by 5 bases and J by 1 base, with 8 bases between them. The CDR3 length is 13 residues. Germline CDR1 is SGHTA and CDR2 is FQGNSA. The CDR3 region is CASSLRENTEAFF. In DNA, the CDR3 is TGTGCCAGCAGCCTGCGAGAGAACACTGAAGCTTTCTTT. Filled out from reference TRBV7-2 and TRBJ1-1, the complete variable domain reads GAGVSQSPSNKVTEKGKDVELRCDPISGHTALYWYRQSLGQGLEFLIYFQGNSAPDKSGLPSDRFSAERTGGSVSTLTIQRTQQEDSAVYLCASSLRENTEAFFGQGTRLTVV.

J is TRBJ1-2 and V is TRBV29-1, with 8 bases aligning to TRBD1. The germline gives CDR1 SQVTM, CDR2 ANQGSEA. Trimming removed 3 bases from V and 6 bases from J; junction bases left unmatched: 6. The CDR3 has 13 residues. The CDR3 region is CSVELDRENGYTF. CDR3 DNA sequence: TGCAGCGTTGAGTTGGACAGGGAAAATGGCTACACCTTC.

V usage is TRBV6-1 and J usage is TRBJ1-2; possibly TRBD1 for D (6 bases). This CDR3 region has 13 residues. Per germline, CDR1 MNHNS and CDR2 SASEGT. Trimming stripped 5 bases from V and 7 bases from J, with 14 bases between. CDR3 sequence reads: CASSKPGQAGYTF. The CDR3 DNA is TGTGCCAGCAGTAAGCCGGGACAAGCTGGCTACACCTTC.

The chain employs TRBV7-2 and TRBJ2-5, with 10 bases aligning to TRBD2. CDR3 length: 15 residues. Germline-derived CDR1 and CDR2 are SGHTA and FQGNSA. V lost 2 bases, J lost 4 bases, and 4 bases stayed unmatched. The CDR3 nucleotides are TGTGCCAGCAGCTTACAGCGGGGGGGCACAGAGACCCAGTACTTC. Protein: CASSLQRGGTETQYF.

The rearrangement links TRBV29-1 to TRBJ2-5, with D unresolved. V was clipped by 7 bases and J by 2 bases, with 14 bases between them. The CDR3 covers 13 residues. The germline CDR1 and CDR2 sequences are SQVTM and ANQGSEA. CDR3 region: CSASKSFQETQYF. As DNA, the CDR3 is TGCAGCGCCAGTAAGTCATTTCAAGAGACCCAGTACTTC. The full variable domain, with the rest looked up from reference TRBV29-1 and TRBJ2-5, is SAVISQKPSRDICQRGTSLTIQCQVDSQVTMMFWYRQQPGQSLTLIATANQGSEATYESGFVIDKFPISRPNLTFSTLTVSNMSPEDSSIYLCSASKSFQETQYFGPGTRLLVL.

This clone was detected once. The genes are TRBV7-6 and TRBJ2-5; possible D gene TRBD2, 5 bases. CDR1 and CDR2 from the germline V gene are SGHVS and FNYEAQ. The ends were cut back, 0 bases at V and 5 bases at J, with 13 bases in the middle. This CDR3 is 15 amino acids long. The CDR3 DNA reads TGTGCCAGCAGCTTAGCAGGTTTAGCGAGGGAGACCCAGTACTTC. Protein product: CASSLAGLARETQYF.

CDR3 region: CSSGTDYGYTF. DNA of the CDR3: TGCAGCTCCGGGACTGACTATGGCTACACCTTC. The chain uses TRBV29-1 and TRBJ1-2; possibly TRBD1 for D (5 bases). The CDR3 totals 11 residues. Per germline, CDR1 SQVTM and CDR2 ANQGSEA. Trimming cost V 8 bases and J 3 bases, with 10 bases left between them.

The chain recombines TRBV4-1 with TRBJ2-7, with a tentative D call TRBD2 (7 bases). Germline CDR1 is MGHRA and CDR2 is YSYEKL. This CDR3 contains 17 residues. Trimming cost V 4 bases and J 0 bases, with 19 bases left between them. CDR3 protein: CASSLGGEGGISYEQYF. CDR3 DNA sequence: TGCGCCAGCAGCCTAGGTGGGGAGGGGGGAATCTCCTACGAGCAGTACTTC.

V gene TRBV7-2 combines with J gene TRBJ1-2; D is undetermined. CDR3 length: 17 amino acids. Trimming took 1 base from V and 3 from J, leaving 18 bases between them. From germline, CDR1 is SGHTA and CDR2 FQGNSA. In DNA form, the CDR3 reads TGTGCCAGCAGCTTAGTTGGATTGAGAGGGATAGACTATGGCTACACCTTC. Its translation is CASSLVGLRGIDYGYTF.

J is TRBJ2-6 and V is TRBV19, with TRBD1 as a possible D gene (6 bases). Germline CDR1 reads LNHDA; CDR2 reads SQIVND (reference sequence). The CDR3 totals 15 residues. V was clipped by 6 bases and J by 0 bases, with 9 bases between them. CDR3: CASRTGSSGANVLTF. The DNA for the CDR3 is TGTGCCAGTAGAACAGGGAGCTCTGGGGCCAACGTCCTGACTTTC.

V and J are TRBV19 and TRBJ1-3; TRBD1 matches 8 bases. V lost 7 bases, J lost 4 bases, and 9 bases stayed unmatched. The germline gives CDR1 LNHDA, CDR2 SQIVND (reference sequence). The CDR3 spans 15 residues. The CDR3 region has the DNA TGTGCCAGTAAAGACAGGGGATCGGACGGAAACACCATATATTTT. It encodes CASKDRGSDGNTIYF.

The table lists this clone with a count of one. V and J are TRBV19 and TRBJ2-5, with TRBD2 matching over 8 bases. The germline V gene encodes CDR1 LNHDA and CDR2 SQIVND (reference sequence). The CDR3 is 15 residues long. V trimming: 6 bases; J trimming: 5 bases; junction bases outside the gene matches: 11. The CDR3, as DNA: TGTGCCAGTAGGCCCGGGACTAGGGGCATCGAGACCCAGTACTTC. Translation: CASRPGTRGIETQYF.